This T cell receptor (beta chain) is drawn from a study of blood T cell repertoires in COVID-19. Germline V CDR1 and CDR2: SGHTA, FQGNSA. V dropped 3 bases and J dropped 5 bases, with 22 bases sitting between them. The CDR3 totals 17 residues. TCRdb's table, derived via immunoSEQ multiplex PCR, lists solely in-frame clones and lacks some. The table has some 10,000 clones, 88% seen once; the top ten hold approximately 4.6%. The sample was peripheral blood. This chain joins TRBV7-2 and TRBJ2-5; tentative D call: TRBD2 (6 bases). This TCR was sampled from a human donor in a cohort sampled during active COVID-19. The chain's CDR3 is CASSLAPRYGLQETQYF. The CDR3 nucleotides read TGTGCCAGCAGCTTGGCTCCCAGATACGGACTACAGGAGACCCAGTACTTC.